This T cell receptor beta chain originates from a study of response to subunit inactivated influenza vaccine. The CDR3 covers 16 residues. V was clipped by 0 bases and J by 3 bases, with 15 bases between them. Germline V gives CDR1 SGHDT, CDR2 YYEEEE. The study, taken as a whole, reports: It was the authors' suggestion that each seasonal influenza vaccination recruits few new T cells.

TCRdb analysed the RT-PCR reads with MiXCR anew, one entry per CDR3 protein. The table includes a few hundred thousand distinct CDR3 sequences, 14% detected once. In this sample, this clonotype turned up a few times. Its antigen is unidentified. The sequence was obtained from a man between 45 and 60 years old who received an inactivated influenza vaccine. The chain carries TRBV5-6 and TRBJ1-1; no firm D call. Sample: PBMCs from blood, taken 11 to 12 days after vaccination. CDR3 amino acids: CASSLEVKRPDTEAFF. The CDR3 nucleotides are TGTGCCAGCAGCTTGGAAGTCAAAAGGCCCGACACTGAAGCTTTCTTT. The complete variable domain, with remaining parts taken from reference TRBV5-6 and TRBJ1-1, reads DAGVTQSPTHLIKTRGQQVTLRCSPKSGHDTVSWYQQALGQGPQFIFQYYEEEERQRGNFPDRFSGHQFPNYSSELNVNALLLGDSALYLCASSLEVKRPDTEAFFGQGTRLTVV.